Shown below are 16 T cell receptor beta chains from a single sample sequenced in a study of T cell repertoires in cytomegalovirus infection. TCRdb fed the reads into MiXCR, producing one record per CDR3 protein. The table has 150,000 to 200,000 distinct CDR3 sequences, roughly 17% seen once; the top ten hold 18%. Sample: CD8+ T cells from PBMCs. The receptor source for this set is a human donor in good health (CMV status not recorded). Some clones in this sample may be carry-over from other donors' samples.

This sequence joins TRBV4-3 and TRBJ2-3; 13 bases are shared with TRBD2. The CDR3 is made up of 20 amino acids. Germline CDR1 LGHNA, CDR2 YSLEER. Germline trimming cut 5 bases from V and 4 bases from J; bases unmatched to any gene: 18. CDR3: CASSVRDGRTSGSRADTQYF. The CDR3 DNA follows: TGCGCCAGCAGCGTGAGGGATGGTCGGACTAGCGGGAGTAGGGCAGATACGCAGTATTTT.

CDR3: CASSFDLLSYEQYF. The CDR3 DNA reads as TGTGCCAGCAGCTTTGATCTCTTATCCTACGAGCAGTACTTC. V gene TRBV7-9 combines with J gene TRBJ2-7; no reliable D call. The germline CDR1 and CDR2 sequences are SEHNR and FQNEAQ (reference sequence). The V gene lost 3 bases and the J gene lost 1 base, with 10 bases spanning the gap. The CDR3 is 14 amino acids.

V is TRBV7-9 and J is TRBJ1-5; D not resolved. The CDR3 sequence is 15 residues long. The V gene's germline CDR1 is SEHNR and CDR2 FQNEAQ (reference sequence). Trimming stripped 4 bases from V and 0 bases from J, with 10 bases between. The CDR3 loop reads CASSSDGYSNQPQHF. The CDR3 DNA follows: TGTGCCAGCAGCTCAGACGGTTATAGCAATCAGCCCCAGCATTTT.

This chain joins TRBV6-1 and TRBJ2-2; 9 bases are a match to TRBD1. CDR3 length: 16 residues. CDR1 and CDR2 from the germline V gene are MNHNS and SASEGT. V trimming: 7 bases; J trimming: 7 bases; junction bases outside the gene matches: 13. The CDR3 sequence: CASNQEQGAAGGELFF. CDR3 sequence (DNA): TGTGCCAGCAATCAGGAACAGGGGGCGGCGGGCGGGGAGCTGTTTTTT.

At least ten counts were recorded for this clonotype. The chain carries TRBV28 and TRBJ2-4; 9 positions match TRBD1. The CDR3 has 15 residues. Per germline, CDR1 MDHEN and CDR2 SYDVKM. The V segment lost 1 base and the J segment 8 bases; nucleotides outside the gene matches: 6. CDR3: CASSLFVDRGHIQYF. The CDR3 region has the DNA TGTGCCAGCAGTTTATTTGTGGACAGGGGACACATTCAGTACTTC.

The table lists this clonotype with a few counts. The V call is TRBV7-2, the J call TRBJ2-5; 8 nucleotides line up with TRBD2. Germline CDR1 reads SGHTA; CDR2 reads FQGNSA. The V and J ends lost 7 bases and 1 base, in that order; junction bases with no gene match: 5. The CDR3 totals 14 residues. The CDR3 is CASTERGFQETQYF. The CDR3 coding sequence is TGTGCCAGCACCGAGCGGGGGTTCCAAGAGACCCAGTACTTC.

This clonotype showed up just a few times. The chain employs TRBV28 and TRBJ2-7, with 9 bases identical to TRBD1. CDR1 and CDR2 from the germline V gene are MDHEN and SYDVKM. The CDR3 is 13 residues long. V lost 10 bases, J lost 3 bases, and 7 bases stayed unmatched. The CDR3 bases are TGTGCCACCTGGCAGGACAGGGGCTACGAGCAGTACTTC. Its protein is CATWQDRGYEQYF.

This clonotype was detected only a few times. For the CDR3, the DNA is TGTGCCAGCAGTCCACAGAACAATGAGCAGTTCTTC. It encodes CASSPQNNEQFF. This chain connects TRBV12-3 or TRBV12-4 to TRBJ2-1; D is undetermined. V was cut by 5 bases and J by 5 bases, with 7 bases left in between. This CDR3 has 12 amino acids.

This clonotype was detected only a few times. The junction does not match germline at one end; this may be a read error. This chain connects TRBV27 to TRBJ1-2; 7 nucleotides agree with TRBD1. The CDR3 has 13 residues. Per the germline V gene, CDR1 is MNHEY and CDR2 is SMNVEV (reference sequence). The CDR3 region is CASGGQANYGYTF. For the CDR3, the DNA is TGTGCCAGCGGCGGACAGGCTAATTATGGCTACACCTTC.

In this sample, this clonotype turned up many times. The rearrangement joins TRBV6-2 or TRBV6-3 to TRBJ2-1, with 9 positions matching TRBD1. This CDR3 has 15 residues. Germline loops: CDR1 MNHEY, CDR2 SVGEGT. V shed 5 bases and J 4 bases; nucleotides not matched to a gene: 6. CDR3 DNA sequence: TGTGCCAGCAGTGAGACAGGGGGGGATTACAATGAGCAGTTCTTC. The encoded protein is CASSETGGDYNEQFF.

The chain has TRBV15 and TRBJ2-3, with D possibly being TRBD1 (5 bases). With 1 base removed from V and 2 bases from J, the gap between germline ends came to 10 bases. This CDR3 spans 15 amino acids. Germline V gene data show CDR1 as LNHNV and CDR2 as YYDKDF (reference sequence). Here the CDR3 reads CATSRAQATTDTQYF. In DNA, the CDR3 is TGTGCCACCAGCAGAGCACAGGCTACCACAGATACGCAGTATTTT.

The rearrangement uses TRBV7-3 and TRBJ1-1; 10 nucleotides match TRBD1. Per the germline V gene, CDR1 is SGHTA and CDR2 is FQGTGA. This CDR3 comprises 14 residues. The V segment lost 3 bases and the J segment 4 bases; nucleotides outside the gene matches: 2. This CDR3 is CASSLDRGATEAFF. The CDR3 DNA sequence: TGTGCCAGCAGCTTGGACAGGGGGGCCACTGAAGCTTTCTTT.

The V call is TRBV15, the J call TRBJ2-7; no clear D. CDR1 and CDR2 from the germline V gene are LNHNV and YYDKDF (reference sequence). V gave up 1 base and J gave up 6 bases, with 10 bases separating them. The CDR3 spans 13 residues. The CDR3 coding sequence is TGTGCCACCAGCAGAGTTGTGGGTAGCGAGCAGTACTTC. Its protein product is CATSRVVGSEQYF. The full variable domain, its missing parts supplied by reference TRBV15 and TRBJ2-7, is DAMVIQNPRYQVTQFGKPVTLSCSQTLNHNVMYWYQQKSSQAPKLLFHYYDKDFNNEADTPDNFQSRRPNTSFCFLDIRSPGLGDTAMYLCATSRVVGSEQYFGPGTRLTVT.

The V call is TRBV28, the J call TRBJ2-7, with a possible D match to TRBD2 (5 bases). Germline loops: CDR1 MDHEN, CDR2 SYDVKM. CDR3 length: 14 residues. The V gene lost 5 bases and the J gene lost 9 bases, with 20 bases spanning the gap. The DNA of the CDR3 is TGTGCCAGCAGTCCCCGGACTTTCGGGAAAGGGCAGTACTTC. As protein: CASSPRTFGKGQYF.

This clonotype occurred a few times. The V gene is TRBV5-6, the J gene TRBJ1-1; D remains ambiguous. Germline V gene lookup returns CDR1 SGHDT and CDR2 YYEEEE. V was cut by 3 bases and J by 1 base, with 7 bases left in between. The CDR3 is 13 amino acids. CDR3 loop: CASSYTANTEAFF. The DNA for the CDR3 is TGTGCCAGCAGCTACACAGCGAACACTGAAGCTTTCTTT.

The chain is built from TRBV7-9 and TRBJ1-5, with 10 positions matching TRBD1. Germline V lookup: CDR1 SEHNR, CDR2 FQNEAQ (reference sequence). This CDR3 has 15 amino acids. The J segment lost 7 bases and the V segment lost 5 bases, leaving 8 bases of the junction unmatched. The CDR3 nucleotides are TGTGCCAGCAGCCCCGACAGGGGGCTTGGGCAGCCCCAGCATTTT. This codes for CASSPDRGLGQPQHF.